The 20 T cell receptor gamma chains listed next were all sequenced from one sample in a study of human gamma delta and Vdelta1 T cells. Antigen specificity for these receptors is unknown. TCRdb reprocessed the PCR reads through CATT. The sample holds about 8,700 gamma-chain clones, 45% to 55% seen once. Specimen: Vdelta1 gamma-delta T cells from blood grown in culture (DOT cells). These receptor sequences come from a human donor in good health.

In its sample, this clone was seen a few times. The gene calls are TRGV5 and TRGJ1 or TRGJ2. Looked up from germline, CDR1 is VINAFY and CDR2 is YDVSNSKD. The CDR3 totals 14 residues. V lost 0 bases to trimming and J lost 3 bases; unmatched junction nucleotides: 5. The chain's CDR3 is CATWDRRAYYKKLF. CDR3 in DNA: TGTGCCACCTGGGACAGGCGGGCTTATTATAAGAAACTCTTT.

Points on this clone: In the same sample, other DNA sequences code for this CDR3. The gene calls are TRGV8 and TRGJP2. With 4 bases clipped from V and 3 bases from J, the junction kept 8 bases outside the gene matches. CDR1 and CDR2 (germline): VENAVY, YDSYNSRV. CDR3 length: 15 amino acids. The CDR3 loop reads CATWDSSGSDWIKTF. CDR3 bases: TGTGCCACCTGGGACTCCTCGGGTAGTGATTGGATCAAGACGTTT.

This chain connects TRGV4 to TRGJ1 or TRGJ2. With 0 bases clipped from V and 12 bases from J, the junction kept 8 bases outside the gene matches. Germline values: CDR1 EGSTGY, CDR2 YDSYTSSV. The CDR3 covers 12 residues. This CDR3 is CATWDGPRGKLF. CDR3 bases: TGTGCCACCTGGGATGGGCCGCGGGGGAAACTCTTT.

This clone was seen only a few times. The rearrangement joins TRGV9 to TRGJ1 or TRGJ2. Trimming at V came to 3 bases and at J to 4 bases, leaving 9 bases not matched to a gene. The CDR3 is 14 amino acids. The V gene's germline CDR1 is GITISATS and CDR2 ISYDGTV (reference sequence). As DNA, the CDR3 is TGTGCCTTGTGGGAGTCCACTCCCTATTATAAGAAACTCTTT. Its translation: CALWESTPYYKKLF.

The chain combines TRGV4 with TRGJ1 or TRGJ2. V gave up 0 bases and J gave up 6 bases; unmatched junction bases: 8. This CDR3 region has 14 residues. Germline CDR1 EGSTGY, CDR2 YDSYTSSV. DNA for the CDR3: TGTGCCACCTGGGATGGGCCTCGGTTTTATAAGAAACTCTTT. This codes for CATWDGPRFYKKLF.

Only a few counts were recorded for this clone. Other DNA sequences within the sample encode an identical CDR3. V is TRGV2 and J is TRGJ1 or TRGJ2. The CDR3 is 14 residues long. V dropped 2 bases and J dropped 1; count of bases not matched to a gene: 5. The germline gives CDR1 EGSNGY, CDR2 YDSYNSKV. CDR3 protein: CATWDAPNYYKKLF. For the CDR3, the DNA is TGTGCCACCTGGGACGCGCCAAATTATTATAAGAAACTCTTT.

There are a few counts of this clone. The chain joins TRGV4 to TRGJ1 or TRGJ2. This CDR3 has 16 amino acids. Germline-derived CDR1 and CDR2 are EGSTGY and YDSYTSSV. The V and J ends lost 5 bases and 2 bases, in that order; junction bases with no gene match: 15. As DNA, the CDR3 is TGTGCCACCTGGGCAACAGACGGGGAAGATTATTATAAGAAACTCTTT. Translation gives CATWATDGEDYYKKLF.

About this clone: The identical CDR3 is also encoded by other nucleotide sequences in the sample. The chain joins TRGV3 to TRGJ1 or TRGJ2. The CDR3 loop spans 17 amino acids. Trimming at V came to 1 base and at J to 1 base, leaving 13 bases not matched to a gene. Germline lookup yields CDR1 VTNTFY and CDR2 YDVSTARD (reference sequence). The CDR3 bases are TGTGCCACCTGGGACAGCCTGGGACATGAAAATTATTATAAGAAACTCTTT. As protein: CATWDSLGHENYYKKLF.

Points on this clone: This may arise from a read error, as a much more abundant clone is one base away. The chain uses TRGV8 and TRGJ1 or TRGJ2. The V gene's germline CDR1 is VENAVY and CDR2 YDSYNSRV. The CDR3 totals 11 residues. The J segment lost 7 bases and the V segment lost 3 bases, leaving 3 bases of the junction unmatched. CDR3: CATWDEYKKLF. In nucleotides, the CDR3 is TGTGCCACCTGGGATGAATATAAGAAACTCTTT.

The chain carries TRGV8 and TRGJP2. V lost 6 bases, J lost 6 bases, and 7 bases stayed unmatched. The CDR3 runs 13 residues. Germline V CDR1 and CDR2: VENAVY, YDSYNSRV. CDR3 loop: CATWIVGDWIKTF. The CDR3 DNA sequence: TGTGCCACCTGGATAGTGGGTGATTGGATCAAGACGTTT.

The V call is TRGV2, the J call TRGJ1 or TRGJ2. The junction had 8 bases not matched to a gene; V was cut back by 0 bases and J by 12 bases. Germline lookup yields CDR1 EGSNGY and CDR2 YDSYNSKV. This CDR3 has 12 amino acids. CDR3 sequence reads: CATWDGHGGKLF. CDR3 bases: TGTGCCACCTGGGACGGGCACGGCGGGAAACTCTTT.

This clone was observed a few times. Different DNA sequences within this sample yield the same CDR3. The chain couples TRGV4 to TRGJ1 or TRGJ2. This CDR3 spans 14 amino acids. Germline assignment: CDR1 EGSTGY and CDR2 YDSYTSSV. With V trimmed by 1 base and J by 3 bases, 6 bases remained unmatched. The CDR3 coding sequence is TGTGCCACCTGGGATGGACCCTTTTATTATAAGAAACTCTTT. It encodes CATWDGPFYYKKLF.

The J gene is TRGJ1 or TRGJ2, the V gene TRGV4. The J segment lost 5 bases and the V segment lost 3 bases, leaving 4 bases of the junction unmatched. The V gene's germline CDR1 is EGSTGY and CDR2 YDSYTSSV. The CDR3 has 12 amino acids. Here the CDR3 reads CATWDTNYKKLF. For the CDR3, the DNA is TGTGCCACCTGGGATACAAATTATAAGAAACTCTTT.

This clone was detected only once. Just one base apart from a much larger clone, this may be a read error. The chain recombines TRGV3 with TRGJP2. V was clipped by 2 bases and J by 4 bases; unmatched bases: 1. The CDR3 is 13 residues long. Germline CDR1 and CDR2: VTNTFY and YDVSTARD (reference sequence). CDR3 region: CATWDNSDWIKTF. DNA of the CDR3: TGTGCCACCTGGGACAATAGTGATTGGATCAAGACGTTT.

This clone was observed a handful of times. The J gene is TRGJP1, the V gene TRGV2. After removal of 2 bases from V and 4 bases from J, the junction contained 7 bases not matched to a gene. The CDR3 runs to 15 residues. Germline lookup yields CDR1 EGSNGY and CDR2 YDSYNSKV. CDR3 coding DNA: TGTGCCACCTGGGACGCACACTTCACTGGTTGGTTCAAGATATTT. Protein sequence: CATWDAHFTGWFKIF.

The chain carries TRGV4 and TRGJ1 or TRGJ2. Germline V lookup: CDR1 EGSTGY, CDR2 YDSYTSSV. This CDR3 has 13 amino acids. Unmatched junction bases numbered 5, after V lost 0 bases and J lost 6 bases. CDR3 sequence reads: CATWDGQRYKKLF. The CDR3 coding sequence is TGTGCCACCTGGGATGGGCAGCGTTATAAGAAACTCTTT.

This clone turned up a few times. V and J are TRGV3 and TRGJP1. Trimming cost V 0 bases and J 4 bases; bases outside gene matches: 8. This CDR3 comprises 16 residues. Looked up from germline, CDR1 is VTNTFY and CDR2 is YDVSTARD (reference sequence). The CDR3 coding sequence is TGTGCCACCTGGGACAGGGGTTATAACACTGGTTGGTTCAAGATATTT. Its translation: CATWDRGYNTGWFKIF.

The chain carries TRGV3 and TRGJ1 or TRGJ2. The germline V gene encodes CDR1 VTNTFY and CDR2 YDVSTARD (reference sequence). J was trimmed by 3 bases and V by 2 bases; bases with no gene match: 4. The CDR3 is 13 amino acids. The CDR3 DNA sequence: TGTGCCACCTGGGACAAGGGTTATTATAAGAAACTCTTT. It specifies CATWDKGYYKKLF.

This chain connects TRGV3 to TRGJP2. V was pared by 4 bases and J by 6 bases, with 2 bases of the junction left unmatched. The germline V gene encodes CDR1 VTNTFY and CDR2 YDVSTARD (reference sequence). This CDR3 has 12 amino acids. The CDR3 DNA follows: TGTGCCACCTGGGAGTGTGATTGGATCAAGACGTTT. It translates to CATWECDWIKTF.

The rearrangement uses TRGV10 and TRGJP1. TRGV10 is known as an ORF, though its function is uncertain. The ends lost 8 bases at V and 11 bases at J; junction bases unmatched: 15. The CDR3 is 14 amino acids. In DNA form, the CDR3 reads TGTGCTGCGTGGGCAACGTCGGTGCGGTGGTTCAAGATATTT. Translating gives CAAWATSVRWFKIF.